The 18 T cell receptor beta chains below were found in one sample sequenced in a study of blood T cell repertoires in COVID-19. Some clones are missing from TCRdb's copy, which holds only in-frame ones; the method was immunoSEQ multiplex PCR. The table shows 220,000 or so clones, with roughly 84% occurring only once. The specimen was peripheral blood. The receptor set was obtained from a man in his fifties who had recovered from COVID-19.

CDR3: CASSREGLARETQYF. The CDR3 DNA follows: TGTGCCAGCAGCCGAGAGGGACTAGCGAGAGAGACCCAGTACTTC. The chain combines TRBV3-1 (or the pseudogene TRBV3-2) with TRBJ2-5; 10 bases agree with TRBD2. Germline CDR1 reads LGHDT; CDR2 reads YNNKEL (reference sequence). The length of the CDR3 is 15 residues. V lost 4 bases, J lost 4 bases, and 6 bases stayed unmatched.

This CDR3 reads CASIGTSGRAPHTSPSYNEQFF. Here the CDR3 DNA reads TGTGCCAGCATTGGGACTAGCGGGAGGGCCCCACATACTAGCCCCTCCTACAATGAGCAGTTCTTC. The chain joins TRBV27 to TRBJ2-1, with 16 positions matching TRBD2. The CDR3 is 22 residues long. Germline V gene data show CDR1 as MNHEY and CDR2 as SMNVEV (reference sequence). Germline trimming cut 7 bases from V and 0 bases from J; bases unmatched to any gene: 18.

The genes are TRBV10-2 and TRBJ1-5; 9 positions agree with TRBD1. Germline CDR1 and CDR2: WSHSY and SAAADI. Trimming cost V 6 bases and J 6 bases; bases outside gene matches: 3. This CDR3 spans 13 amino acids. CDR3 bases: TGCGCCAGCAGGGAGACAGGGGGTCAGCCCCAGCATTTT. Residues: CASRETGGQPQHF.

The chain couples TRBV3-1 (or the pseudogene TRBV3-2) to TRBJ2-1; a possible D gene is TRBD2 (5 bases). The CDR3 length is 14 residues. V lost 1 base and J lost 6, with 10 bases in between. CDR1 LGHDT and CDR2 YNNKEL come from the germline V gene (reference sequence). The CDR3 is CASSQVGRSNEQFF. The CDR3 region has the DNA TGTGCCAGCAGCCAAGTTGGGAGATCCAATGAGCAGTTCTTC.

This clone was counted a few times. The V and J genes are TRBV14 and TRBJ1-4; 11 bases align to TRBD1. The CDR3 has 15 residues. V shed 7 bases, J shed 8 bases, and the junction held 9 bases outside the gene matches. Germline V gives CDR1 SGHDN, CDR2 FVKESK. The CDR3: CASMRTGTGGEKLFF. CDR3 bases: TGTGCCAGCATGAGGACCGGGACAGGGGGAGAAAAACTGTTTTTT.

Only one count was recorded for this clone. V usage is TRBV4-2 and J usage is TRBJ2-1; 8 bases are shared with TRBD2. Germline V gives CDR1 LGHNA, CDR2 YNFKEQ. V shed 5 bases and J 8 bases; nucleotides not matched to a gene: 11. The CDR3 sequence is 15 residues long. DNA of the CDR3: TGTGCCAGCAGCGGTCGGGAGGGCCGTTTCGATGAGCAGTTCTTC. This gives the protein CASSGREGRFDEQFF.

The chain joins TRBV27 to TRBJ2-1, with TRBD2 matching 8 bases. The ends lost 2 bases at V and 3 bases at J; junction bases unmatched: 6. Germline assignment: CDR1 MNHEY and CDR2 SMNVEV (reference sequence). The CDR3 extends over 16 amino acids. The chain's CDR3 is CASSLSSGSDYNEQFF. Here the CDR3 DNA reads TGTGCCAGCAGTTTAAGCAGCGGGAGCGACTACAATGAGCAGTTCTTC.

This clone was seen more than once but under ten times. The chain uses TRBV19 and TRBJ1-3, with D possibly matching TRBD1 (5 bases). Germline V CDR1 and CDR2: LNHDA, SQIVND (reference sequence). The V gene lost 3 bases and the J gene lost 0 bases, with 12 bases spanning the gap. The CDR3 is 16 amino acids. DNA of the CDR3: TGTGCCAGTAGTATTCAGGGCACATACTCTGGAAACACCATATATTTT. It is translated as CASSIQGTYSGNTIYF.

The chain couples TRBV5-1 to TRBJ2-3; 9 positions match TRBD2. Germline V CDR1 and CDR2: SGHRS, YFSETQ. The trim removed 5 bases at V and 2 bases at J, leaving 6 bases unmatched. This CDR3 is built from 15 residues. CDR3: CASRLTSGYTDTQYF. In DNA form, the CDR3 reads TGCGCCAGCAGATTGACTAGCGGTTACACAGATACGCAGTATTTT.

V usage is TRBV7-2 and J usage is TRBJ2-3; 8 bases agree with TRBD2. The CDR3 covers 16 residues. Germline V CDR1 and CDR2: SGHTA, FQGNSA. V shed 6 bases and J 3 bases; nucleotides not matched to a gene: 11. CDR3: CASSWDRAGVTDTQYF. CDR3 nucleotides: TGTGCCAGCAGTTGGGATCGAGCGGGAGTAACAGATACGCAGTATTTT.

Comments on this clone: Distinct nucleotide sequences in the sample also encode this CDR3. This chain connects TRBV18 to TRBJ1-1; 7 bases map to TRBD1. CDR3 length equals 14 residues. V gave up 4 bases and J gave up 1 base; unmatched junction bases: 3. The germline V gene has CDR1 KGHSH and CDR2 LQKENI. For the CDR3, the DNA is TGTGCCAGCTCACGGGACAGAAAGAACACTGAAGCTTTCTTT. This sequence encodes CASSRDRKNTEAFF.

The chain is built from TRBV4-2 and TRBJ1-1; a weak D match, TRBD1 (6 bases). Trimming stripped 3 bases from V and 0 bases from J, with 20 bases between. The germline V gene encodes CDR1 LGHNA and CDR2 YNFKEQ. This CDR3 spans 18 amino acids. The DNA for the CDR3 is TGTGCCAGCAGCCACCTTTCGGGGGGCGTATTACTGAACACTGAAGCTTTCTTT. Amino acids: CASSHLSGGVLLNTEAFF.

V is TRBV19 and J is TRBJ1-2; D is possibly TRBD1 (6 bases). The V end was cut by 5 bases, the J end by 5 bases, with 12 bases between. This CDR3 is 13 amino acids long. Germline V lookup: CDR1 LNHDA, CDR2 SQIVND (reference sequence). The CDR3 DNA reads TGTGCCAGTAGTTCACAGGGAGTTTATGGCTACACCTTC. It yields the protein CASSSQGVYGYTF.

The chain employs TRBV12-3 or TRBV12-4 and TRBJ2-3; TRBD2 aligns across 7 bases. The V gene end was trimmed by 3 bases and the J gene end by 6 bases; junction bases not matched to a gene: 3. This CDR3 is 13 amino acids long. Here the CDR3 reads CASSLRGIDTQYF. The CDR3 DNA sequence: TGTGCCAGCAGTTTGCGGGGGATCGATACGCAGTATTTT.

The CDR3 sequence: CASSYSGGYPYNEQFF. The CDR3, as DNA: TGTGCCAGCAGTTACTCGGGGGGATACCCCTACAATGAGCAGTTCTTC. This rearrangement joins TRBV6-5 to TRBJ2-1; D is perhaps TRBD2 (6 bases). The CDR3 is 16 amino acids. Between the trimmed V and J ends, which lost 0 bases and 2 bases, there was a span of 11 bases. CDR1 is MNHEY and CDR2 is SVGAGI in the germline V gene.

V gene TRBV27 combines with J gene TRBJ2-3; 8 bases line up with TRBD2. Unmatched junction bases numbered 4, after V lost 0 bases and J lost 2 bases. Germline V CDR1 and CDR2: MNHEY, SMNVEV (reference sequence). The CDR3 spans 16 residues. CDR3 loop: CASSLSSGGTTDTQYF. CDR3 nucleotide sequence: TGTGCCAGCAGTTTATCCAGCGGGGGAACCACAGATACGCAGTATTTT.

The chain carries TRBV27 and TRBJ1-1, with D perhaps TRBD1 (6 bases). This CDR3 has 14 amino acids. The V end lost 5 bases, the J end lost 1 base, and 11 bases lay between the germline ends. Germline V gene data show CDR1 as MNHEY and CDR2 as SMNVEV (reference sequence). CDR3 nucleotide sequence: TGTGCCAGCAGTCCACAGGGCCGGAACACTGAAGCTTTCTTT. Protein product: CASSPQGRNTEAFF.

The rearrangement links TRBV27 to TRBJ1-2, with a possible D match to TRBD1 (6 bases). This CDR3 has 13 residues. The V gene's germline CDR1 is MNHEY and CDR2 SMNVEV (reference sequence). The ends were cut back, 6 bases at V and 8 bases at J, with 16 bases in the middle. The CDR3 sequence is CASSLLGGHGYTF. Here the CDR3 DNA reads TGTGCCAGCAGCTTACTCGGGGGGCACGGCTACACCTTC.